One T cell receptor (beta chain) is described in this entry. Its specificity is not known. Use of 60 Vbeta and 13 Jbeta primers characterized the PCR. Repertoires were generated with immunoSEQ multiplex PCR, while TCRdb's copy carries only in-frame clones and drops some. The sample carries roughly 120,000 clones, approximately 80% recorded once. The data stem from a study of cytomegalovirus exposure and HLA in healthy donors. Trimming stripped 3 bases from V and 2 bases from J, with 11 bases between. The germline V gene encodes CDR1 LNHDA and CDR2 SQIVND (reference sequence). The CDR3 sequence is 14 residues long. Study-wide points: In a later analysis, at a false discovery rate of 0.05, under 20,000 TCR beta sequences matched HLA alleles. Later on, a genetic analysis was performed. It linked a missense variant in DCLRE1C with V- and J-gene trimming of TCR beta.

The V and J genes are TRBV19 and TRBJ2-7; D possibly corresponds to TRBD2 (5 bases). This TCR was sampled from a woman in her forties in good health and CMV-seropositive. The sample comprised PBMCs. This chain's CDR3 is CASSISSGAYEQYF. The CDR3, as DNA: TGTGCCAGTAGTATCTCCAGCGGCGCCTACGAGCAGTACTTC.